Presented here are 8 T cell receptor beta chains from one specimen sequenced in a study of T cell repertoires in aging, cancer and after chemotherapy. Peripheral blood genomic DNA, not sorted cells or RNA, was the template. Multiplex touch-down PCR with TRB-A/B primers amplified rearranged V-D-J TRB sequences. TCRdb called the multiplex PCR reads again in MiXCR, with one record for every CDR3 protein. This table has under 8,500 distinct CDR3 sequences, around 30% appearing once. The sequencing input was blood. These receptors were collected from a human donor with a blood cancer.

This clonotype was observed a few times. The germline gene is not matched at one end of the junction; a read error may be the cause. The V call is TRBV5-1, the J call TRBJ1-2; TRBD1 matches at 7 bases. The CDR3 totals 14 residues. Germline CDR1 and CDR2: SGHRS and YFSETQ. The CDR3 spells CARRYDRVGYGYTF. The CDR3 region has the DNA TGTGCCAGAAGGTACGACAGGGTTGGCTATGGCTACACCTTC.

The sample holds a few counts of this clonotype. The rearrangement uses TRBV5-1 and TRBJ1-4; D not certain. Germline loops: CDR1 SGHRS, CDR2 YFSETQ. Trimming removed 0 bases at V and 4 bases at J, with 10 bases between. This CDR3 has 15 residues. CDR3 nucleotides: TGCGCCAGCAGCTTGGGAGGTACGCATAATGAAAAACTGTTTTTT. Translation gives CASSLGGTHNEKLFF.

V usage is TRBV5-4 and J usage is TRBJ2-7; no clear D. Looked up from germline, CDR1 is SGHNT and CDR2 is YYREEE (reference sequence). This CDR3 comprises 14 residues. V shed 0 bases and J shed 2 bases, with 9 bases lying between them. This chain's CDR3 is CASSLAASPYEQYF. In nucleotides, the CDR3 is TGTGCCAGCAGCTTGGCAGCGAGTCCCTACGAGCAGTACTTC. The whole variable domain, filled in from reference TRBV5-4 and TRBJ2-7, reads ETGVTQSPTHLIKTRGQQVTLRCSSQSGHNTVSWYQQALGQGPQFIFQYYREEENGRGNFPPRFSGLQFPNYSSELNVNALELDDSALYLCASSLAASPYEQYFGPGTRLTVT.

This clonotype rates as medium-sized. The chain employs TRBV11-3 and TRBJ1-2; 7 positions agree with TRBD1. This CDR3 is 15 amino acids long. Germline V gene sequence: CDR1 SGHNT, CDR2 YENEEA. Trimming cost V 2 bases and J 0 bases; bases outside gene matches: 3. CDR3 in amino acids: CASSLQGQTNYGYTF. In DNA form, the CDR3 reads TGTGCCAGCAGCTTACAGGGACAGACTAACTATGGCTACACCTTC.

The CDR3 bases are TGTGCCACCAGTGATTCCACAAAGGGGGAGACCCAGTACTTC. Translated, it gives CATSDSTKGETQYF. This sequence joins TRBV24-1 and TRBJ2-5, with a tentative D call TRBD1 (5 bases). The length of the CDR3 is 14 residues. The V gene lost 2 bases and the J gene lost 5 bases, with 11 bases spanning the gap. The germline CDR1 and CDR2 sequences are KGHDR and SFDVKD.

This clonotype was observed a handful of times. The chain links TRBV27 to TRBJ2-6, with a weak D call TRBD2 (5 bases). This CDR3 contains 17 residues. Germline loops: CDR1 MNHEY, CDR2 SMNVEV (reference sequence). V shed 3 bases and J shed 2 bases, with 14 bases lying between them. CDR3 sequence (DNA): TGTGCCAGCAGTTTTAGTGGAGGAGCGGCTGGGGCCAACGTCCTGACTTTC. It is translated as CASSFSGGAAGANVLTF.

The chain couples TRBV5-8 to TRBJ2-7; 9 bases agree with TRBD2. The V gene's germline CDR1 is SGHTS and CDR2 YDEGEE. CDR3 size: 18 residues. V lost 3 bases, J lost 0 bases, and 13 bases stayed unmatched. This CDR3 reads CASSSSGGPVSSSYEQYF. CDR3 coding DNA: TGTGCCAGCAGCTCCAGCGGGGGGCCAGTCTCGAGCTCCTACGAGCAGTACTTC.

The V and J genes are TRBV6-5 and TRBJ2-7; TRBD1 matches 10 bases. The CDR3 extends over 13 amino acids. Germline loops: CDR1 MNHEY, CDR2 SVGAGI. Trimming at V came to 6 bases and at J to 5 bases, leaving 4 bases not matched to a gene. CDR3 residues: CASSEGQGDEQYF. Written as DNA, the CDR3 is TGTGCCAGCAGCGAAGGACAGGGGGACGAGCAGTACTTC.